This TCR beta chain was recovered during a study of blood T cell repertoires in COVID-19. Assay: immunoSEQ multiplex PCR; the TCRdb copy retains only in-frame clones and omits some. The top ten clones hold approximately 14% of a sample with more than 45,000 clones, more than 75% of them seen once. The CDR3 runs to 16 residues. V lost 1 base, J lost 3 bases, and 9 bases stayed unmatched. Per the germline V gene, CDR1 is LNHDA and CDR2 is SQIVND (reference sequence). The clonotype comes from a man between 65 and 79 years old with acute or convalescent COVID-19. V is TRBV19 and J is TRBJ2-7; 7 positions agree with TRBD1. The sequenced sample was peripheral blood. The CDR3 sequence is CASSIVSPGGGYEQYF. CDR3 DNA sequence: TGTGCCAGTAGTATAGTTAGCCCAGGGGGTGGCTACGAGCAGTACTTC.